The present T cell receptor beta chain was sequenced within a study of beta chain features in type 1 diabetes (dated by TCRdb to 2017 to 2018). Regarding the research as a whole: Mean age, gender distribution, total cell number and subset yield did not differ between patients and healthy donors. Across all samples, almost 110 million sorted cells were examined, and cell number per subset correlated strongly with RNA yield. The study compared TCRB repertoires of sorted circulating CD4+ T cell subsets between recently diagnosed type 1 diabetes patients and matched healthy donors. Whereas all 28 donors provided naive and central memory subsets, regulatory and stem cell-like memory subsets were isolated from just 8 patients and about 8 healthy donors. The paper's findings and limits, for the study overall: Because small numbers of individuals were included in the HLA sub-analyses, any influence of HLA type on TCRB rearrangement was left unresolved. Naive, central memory and regulatory TCRB repertoires appeared to be more alike among patients than among healthy donors. At VDJ recombination sites, patients with type 1 diabetes made fewer insertions and deleted more nucleotides, a pattern implying thymic rearrangement abnormalities. PCR may preferentially amplify shorter templates, but because patient and control samples were amplified and corrected together, any resulting skew would affect both groups equally. In all four CD4+ subsets, TCRB CDR3 length was moderately but significantly shorter in type 1 diabetes patients. Because cDNA was sequenced instead of genomic DNA, highly expressing activated cells could be over-represented, though the groups showed no difference in activation or CD3 levels.

From the cysteine up to the phenylalanine, the CDR3 has a length of 14 residues. Only the CDR3 DNA stays, 42 bases, in frame from base 1. CDR1 PRHDT and CDR2 FYEKMQ were looked up in the germline V gene (reference sequence). V is cut back by 11 bases and J by 3 bases, with 11 bases in the junction unmatched. From each donor, a single peripheral blood sample of around 120 mL on average was drawn into heparinised tubes. A BD FACSAria II and a panel including CD45RO, CCR7, CD25, CD127, CD95 and CD27 were used to sort naive, central memory, regulatory and stem cell-like memory CD4+ T cells. All sorted populations exceeded 98% purity. PBMCs were isolated immediately by Lymphoprep density gradient centrifugation and stained directly without culture. So that batch effects would be minimized, each experiment stained and sorted samples in pairs, pairing one healthy donor with one patient. On this clone itself: The target of this receptor is not known. Per-nucleotide qualities are absent, and no much larger clonotype sits a single base away.

All of the isolated RNA was reverse transcribed with the High Capacity cDNA Reverse Transcription Kit, so expressed TCRB transcripts were sequenced. Naive, central memory and regulatory T cell samples underwent deep immunoSEQ sequencing, averaging about 3.5 million total reads per sample. Sorted cells were lysed in RLT buffer and RNA was extracted with DNase-treated RNeasy Micro or Mini kits, depending on cell number. To prevent cross-contamination, each cell subset was processed individually, whereas patient and healthy donor samples were processed jointly. The immunoSEQ multiplex PCR was used to amplify TCRB sequences from cDNA, generating 87-bp fragments that spanned the CDR3 region. Sequencing of the amplicons was done on the Illumina HiSeq platform. The original methods were these. Synthetic template baselines were used to correct PCR bias computationally, reads within Hamming distance 2 were collapsed, and singletons that could not be merged were discarded. By aligning reads against IMGT, V, D and J genes, CDR3 length, and insertions or deletions at six rearrangement sites were assigned. Clonotype counts were normalized to sorted cell number within each subset before computing true diversity and Gini coefficients with the tcR R package. The overlap coefficient, calculated on TCRB nucleotide sequences, was used to measure repertoire sharing. Out-of-frame TCRB sequences from naive cells were analyzed to stand in for the pre-selection repertoire. TCRdb limited this immuneACCESS table to in-frame rearrangements with V and J called. A share of clones is missing; checked studies link under half to unresolved V genes, and the rest is unexplained. Clonal size and the V and J genes are those of that table, whereas D and trimming came from the DNA. This sample lists 970,000 or so clones; about a sixth were detected once. About 0.025% of the sample goes to the ten largest clones.

The sequenced material came from naive CD4+ T cells from blood. The sample's cell subset or site, from its label and the paper: true naive CD4+ T cells. The sequence links TRBV13 to TRBJ1-2; TRBD1 agrees with 8 junctional bases. This clonotype was sampled from a woman aged 18-29 years in good health. The CDR3 region: CALSPPRGHYGYTF. The nucleotide sequence is given as TGTGCCCTCTCCCCCCCCAGGGGGCACTATGGCTACACCTTC.